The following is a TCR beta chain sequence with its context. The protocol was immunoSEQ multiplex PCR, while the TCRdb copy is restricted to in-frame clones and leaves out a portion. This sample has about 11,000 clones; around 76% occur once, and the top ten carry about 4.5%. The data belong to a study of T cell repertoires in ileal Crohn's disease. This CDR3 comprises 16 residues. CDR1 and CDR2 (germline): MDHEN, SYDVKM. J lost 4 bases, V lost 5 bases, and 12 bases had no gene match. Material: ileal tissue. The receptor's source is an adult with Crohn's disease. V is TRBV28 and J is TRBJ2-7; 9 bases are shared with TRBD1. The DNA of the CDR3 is TGTGCCAGCAGTCCGTACACAGGGGGCTTCAAATACGAGCAGTACTTC. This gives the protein CASSPYTGGFKYEQYF.